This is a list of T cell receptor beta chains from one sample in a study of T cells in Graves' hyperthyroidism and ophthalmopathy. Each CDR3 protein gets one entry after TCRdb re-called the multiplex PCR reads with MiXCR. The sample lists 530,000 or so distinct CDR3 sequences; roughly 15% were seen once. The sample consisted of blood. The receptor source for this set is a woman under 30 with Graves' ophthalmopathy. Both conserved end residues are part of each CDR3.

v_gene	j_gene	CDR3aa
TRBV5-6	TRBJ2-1	CASSLTGRGNEQFF
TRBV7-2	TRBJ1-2	CASSWGAGNGYTF
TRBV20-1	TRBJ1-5	CSARGTEDQPQHF
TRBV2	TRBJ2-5	CATQRDLQETQYF
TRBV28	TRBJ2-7	CASSFSGQGARLSYEQYF
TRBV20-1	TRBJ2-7	CSPRAAGAYEQYF
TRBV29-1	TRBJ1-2	CSAFSGGGVGYTF
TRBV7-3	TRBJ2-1	CASSSRDRGHDNEQFF
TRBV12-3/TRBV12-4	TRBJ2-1	CASSWGDRAFF
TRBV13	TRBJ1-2	CASSPFPGQDAYGYTF
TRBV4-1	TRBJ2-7	CASSQASGGWDEQYF
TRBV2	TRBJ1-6	CASSDRQRYNSPLHF
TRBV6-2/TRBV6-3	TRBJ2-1	CASSYPTAGGTSYNEQFF
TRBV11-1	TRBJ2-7	CASSEGTAFSYEQYF
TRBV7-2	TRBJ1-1	CASSPSSDRGQAFF
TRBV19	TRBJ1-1	CASSIEVNTEAFF
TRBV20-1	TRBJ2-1	CSAREAGSYNEQFF
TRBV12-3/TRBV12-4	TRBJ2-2	CASNSAALRTGELFF
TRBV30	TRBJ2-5	CAWRVGGETQYF
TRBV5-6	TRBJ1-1	CASRPDRGLDTEAFF
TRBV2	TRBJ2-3	CASSDLQRGGSNTQYF
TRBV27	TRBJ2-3	CASSLSLGLADTQYF
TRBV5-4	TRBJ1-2	CASSKGQEDYGYTF
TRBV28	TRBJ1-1	CASRLLQGSIAFF
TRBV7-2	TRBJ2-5	CASSLDPGWSPEQETQYF
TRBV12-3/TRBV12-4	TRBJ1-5	CASSLGQGGNQPQHF
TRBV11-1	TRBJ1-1	CASSLTVGLNTEAFF
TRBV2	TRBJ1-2	CASSEAVYGYTF
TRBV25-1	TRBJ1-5	CASSDPPRGNQPQHF
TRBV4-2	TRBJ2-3	CASSQDRTSGLTDTQYF
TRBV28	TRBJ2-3	CASSFQFGGSADTQYF
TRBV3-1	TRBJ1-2	CASSQYGAGYTF
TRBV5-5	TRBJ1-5	CASSLIGESNQPQHF
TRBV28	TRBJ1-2	CASSLIKWSRGGYGYTF
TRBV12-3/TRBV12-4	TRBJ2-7	CASSLGGPYEQYF
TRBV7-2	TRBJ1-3	CASSLWGIGNTIYF
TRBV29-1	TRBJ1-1	CSVGTGGIMNTEAFF
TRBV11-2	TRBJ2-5	CASSLESLGQKETQYF
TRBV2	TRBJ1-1	CASSDVFNTEAFF
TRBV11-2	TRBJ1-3	CASSQDRAGNTIYF
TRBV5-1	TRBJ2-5	CASSPHPAGGPETQYF
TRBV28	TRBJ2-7	CASSSPGTDFYEQYF
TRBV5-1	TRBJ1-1	CASSLEREEAFF
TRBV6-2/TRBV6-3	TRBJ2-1	CASGGLADYNEQFF
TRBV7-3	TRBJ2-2	CASSWQRTGNTGELFF
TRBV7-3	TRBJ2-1	CASSPLGGTYNEQFF
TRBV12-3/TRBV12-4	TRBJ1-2	CASSLTLNRGYGGYTF
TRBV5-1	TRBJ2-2	CASSVSSGRGSGELFF
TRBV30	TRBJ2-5	CAWASGLQETQYF
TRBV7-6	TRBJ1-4	CASRTGTGFGNEKLFF
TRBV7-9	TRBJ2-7	CASSSTGPYEQYF
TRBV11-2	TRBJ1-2	CASVVQGALSPEGGYTF